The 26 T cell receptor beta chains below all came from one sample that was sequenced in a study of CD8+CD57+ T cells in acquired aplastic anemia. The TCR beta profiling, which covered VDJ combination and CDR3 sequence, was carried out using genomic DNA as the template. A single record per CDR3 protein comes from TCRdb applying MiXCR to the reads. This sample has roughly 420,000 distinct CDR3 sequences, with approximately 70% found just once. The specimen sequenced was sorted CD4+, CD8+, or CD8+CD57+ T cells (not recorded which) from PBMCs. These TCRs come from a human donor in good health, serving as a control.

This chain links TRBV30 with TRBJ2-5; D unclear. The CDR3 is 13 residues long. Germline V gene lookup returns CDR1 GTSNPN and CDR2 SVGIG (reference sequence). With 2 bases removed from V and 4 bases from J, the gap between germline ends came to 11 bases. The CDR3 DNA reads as TGTGCCTGGAGTCTTGGGCACGGAGAGACCCAGTACTTC. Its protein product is CAWSLGHGETQYF.

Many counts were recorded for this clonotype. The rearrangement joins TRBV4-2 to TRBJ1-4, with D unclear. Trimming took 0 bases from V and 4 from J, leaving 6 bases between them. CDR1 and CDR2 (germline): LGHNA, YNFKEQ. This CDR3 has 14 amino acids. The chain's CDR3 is CASSQEQINEKLFF. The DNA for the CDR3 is TGTGCCAGCAGCCAAGAGCAGATTAATGAAAAACTGTTTTTT.

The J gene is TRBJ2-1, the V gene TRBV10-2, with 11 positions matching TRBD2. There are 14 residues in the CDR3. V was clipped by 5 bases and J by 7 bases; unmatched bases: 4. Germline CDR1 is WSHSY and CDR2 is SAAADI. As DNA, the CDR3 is TGCGCCAGCAGTCCGGGACTAGCGGCTAATGAGCAGTTCTTC. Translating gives CASSPGLAANEQFF.

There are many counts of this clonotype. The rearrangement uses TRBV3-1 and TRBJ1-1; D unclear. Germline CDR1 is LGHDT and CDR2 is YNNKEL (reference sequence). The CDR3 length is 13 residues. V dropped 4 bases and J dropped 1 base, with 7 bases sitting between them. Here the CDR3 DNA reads TGTGCCAGCAGCCTGCAAGCGAACACTGAAGCTTTCTTT. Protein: CASSLQANTEAFF.

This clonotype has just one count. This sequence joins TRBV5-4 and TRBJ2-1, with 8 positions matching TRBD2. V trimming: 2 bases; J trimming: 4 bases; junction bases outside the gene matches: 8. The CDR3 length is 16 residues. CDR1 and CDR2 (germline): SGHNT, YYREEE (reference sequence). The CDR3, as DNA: TGTGCCAGCAGCTTAGTGGGACCGGGGGGGTACAATGAGCAGTTCTTC. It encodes CASSLVGPGGYNEQFF.

The CDR3 nucleotides read TGCAGTGCTACAAGCCAAGCTAATGAAAAACTGTTTTTT. This sequence encodes CSATSQANEKLFF. This rearrangement joins TRBV20-1 to TRBJ1-4; D is ambiguous. There are 13 residues in the CDR3. V dropped 4 bases and J dropped 3 bases, with 9 bases sitting between them. Germline values: CDR1 DFQATT, CDR2 SNEGSKA (reference sequence).

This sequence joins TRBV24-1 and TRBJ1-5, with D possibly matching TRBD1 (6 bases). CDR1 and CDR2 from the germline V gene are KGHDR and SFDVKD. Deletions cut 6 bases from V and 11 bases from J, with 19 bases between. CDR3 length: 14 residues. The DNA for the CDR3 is TGTGCCACCAGTAAGGGGGGTAACACCCAGGCCCAGCATTTT. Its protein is CATSKGGNTQAQHF.

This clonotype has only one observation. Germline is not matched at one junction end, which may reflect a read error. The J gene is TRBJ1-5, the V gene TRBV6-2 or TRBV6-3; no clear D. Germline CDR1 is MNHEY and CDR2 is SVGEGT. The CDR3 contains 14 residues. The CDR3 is CASSFQVSNQPLHF. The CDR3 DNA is TGCGCCAGCAGTTTTCAAGTAAGCAATCAGCCCCTGCATTTT.

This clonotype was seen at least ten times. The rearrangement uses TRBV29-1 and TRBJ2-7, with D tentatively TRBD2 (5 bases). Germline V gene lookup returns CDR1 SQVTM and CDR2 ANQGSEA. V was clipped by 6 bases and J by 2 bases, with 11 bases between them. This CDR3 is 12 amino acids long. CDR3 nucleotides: TGCAGCGTGGCCCGAGGGCCCTACGAGCAGTACTTC. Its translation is CSVARGPYEQYF.

The CDR3 nucleotides are TGCAGCGTTGGACTAGCGGGGGATTTGTTCTTC. This gives the protein CSVGLAGDLFF. The chain has TRBV29-1 and TRBJ2-1; 12 nucleotides align to TRBD2. The CDR3 is 11 amino acids. Trimming removed 4 bases from V and 15 bases from J; junction bases left unmatched: 4. CDR1 is SQVTM, CDR2 ANQGSEA, per germline.

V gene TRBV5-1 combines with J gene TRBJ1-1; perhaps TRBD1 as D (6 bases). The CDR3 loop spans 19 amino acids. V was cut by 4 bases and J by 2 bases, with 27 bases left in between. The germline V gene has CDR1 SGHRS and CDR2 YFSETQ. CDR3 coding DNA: TGCGCCAGCAGCGATCTCCTAGCGGGGGGCTTGACAGTAAACACTGAAGCTTTCTTT. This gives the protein CASSDLLAGGLTVNTEAFF. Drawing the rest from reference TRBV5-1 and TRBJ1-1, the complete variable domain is KAGVTQTPRYLIKTRGQQVTLSCSPISGHRSVSWYQQTPGQGLQFLFEYFSETQRNKGNFPGRFSGRQFSNSRSEMNVSTLELGDSALYLCASSDLLAGGLTVNTEAFFGQGTRLTVV.

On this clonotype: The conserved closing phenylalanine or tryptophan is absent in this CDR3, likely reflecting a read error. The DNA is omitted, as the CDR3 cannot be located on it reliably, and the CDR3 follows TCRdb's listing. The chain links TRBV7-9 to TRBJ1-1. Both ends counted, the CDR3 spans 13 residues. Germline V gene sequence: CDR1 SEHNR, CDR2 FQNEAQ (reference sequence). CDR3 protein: CASSLSGPEQVFG.

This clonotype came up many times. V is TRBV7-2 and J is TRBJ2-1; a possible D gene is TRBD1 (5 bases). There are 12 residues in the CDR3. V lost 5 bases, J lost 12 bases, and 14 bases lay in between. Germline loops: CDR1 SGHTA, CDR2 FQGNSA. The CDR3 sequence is CASSPQGLGQFF. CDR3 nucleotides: TGTGCCAGCAGCCCCCAGGGTTTAGGGCAGTTCTTC.

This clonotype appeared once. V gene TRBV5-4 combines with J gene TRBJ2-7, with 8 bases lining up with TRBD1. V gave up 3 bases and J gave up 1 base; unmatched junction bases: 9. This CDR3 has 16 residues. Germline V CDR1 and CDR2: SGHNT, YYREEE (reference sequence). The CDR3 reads CASSYGQGRTSYEQYF. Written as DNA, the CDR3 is TGTGCCAGCAGCTATGGACAGGGCCGGACATCCTACGAGCAGTACTTC.

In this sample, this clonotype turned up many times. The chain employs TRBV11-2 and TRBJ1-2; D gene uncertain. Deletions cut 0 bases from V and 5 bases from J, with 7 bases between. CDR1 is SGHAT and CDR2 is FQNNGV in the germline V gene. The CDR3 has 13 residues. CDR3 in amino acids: CASSLDFGYGYTF. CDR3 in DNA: TGTGCCAGCAGCTTAGATTTCGGATATGGCTACACCTTC.

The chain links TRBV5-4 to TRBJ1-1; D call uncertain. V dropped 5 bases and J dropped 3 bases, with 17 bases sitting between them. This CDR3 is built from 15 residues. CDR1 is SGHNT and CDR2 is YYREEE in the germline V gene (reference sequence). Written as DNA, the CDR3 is TGTGCCAGCAGTTCCACCGGGAGGAGGTACACTGAAGCTTTCTTT. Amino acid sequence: CASSSTGRRYTEAFF.

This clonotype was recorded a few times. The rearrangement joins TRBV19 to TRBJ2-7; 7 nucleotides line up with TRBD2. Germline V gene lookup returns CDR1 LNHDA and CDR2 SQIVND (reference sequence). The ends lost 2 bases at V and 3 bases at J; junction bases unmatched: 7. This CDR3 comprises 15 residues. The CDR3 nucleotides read TGTGCCAGTAGTATAAACTGGGGCGGGAGCTACGAGCAGTACTTC. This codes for CASSINWGGSYEQYF.

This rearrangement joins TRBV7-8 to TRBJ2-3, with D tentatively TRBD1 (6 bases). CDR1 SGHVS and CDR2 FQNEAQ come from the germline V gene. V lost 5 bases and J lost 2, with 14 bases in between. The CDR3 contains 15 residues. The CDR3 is CASSQGLVTTDTQYF. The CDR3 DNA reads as TGTGCCAGCAGCCAGGGGCTTGTGACCACAGATACGCAGTATTTT. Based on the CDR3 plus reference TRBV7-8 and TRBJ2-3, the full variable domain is GAGVSQSPRYKVAKRGQDVALRCDPISGHVSLFWYQQALGQGPEFLTYFQNEAQLDKSGLPSDRFFAERPEGSVSTLKIQRTQQEDSAVYLCASSQGLVTTDTQYFGPGTRLTVL.

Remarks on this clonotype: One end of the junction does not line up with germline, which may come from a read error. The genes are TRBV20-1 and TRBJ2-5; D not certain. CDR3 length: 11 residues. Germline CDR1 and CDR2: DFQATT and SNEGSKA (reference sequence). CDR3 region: CGAEKEETQYF. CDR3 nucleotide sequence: TGCGGTGCTGAAAAAGAAGAGACCCAGTACTTC.

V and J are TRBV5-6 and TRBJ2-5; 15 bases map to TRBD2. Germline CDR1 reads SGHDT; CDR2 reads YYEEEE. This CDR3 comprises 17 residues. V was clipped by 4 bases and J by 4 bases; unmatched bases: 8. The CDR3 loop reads CASSRYRTSGGVETQYF. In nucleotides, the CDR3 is TGTGCCAGCAGCCGATACCGGACTAGCGGGGGGGTAGAGACCCAGTACTTC.

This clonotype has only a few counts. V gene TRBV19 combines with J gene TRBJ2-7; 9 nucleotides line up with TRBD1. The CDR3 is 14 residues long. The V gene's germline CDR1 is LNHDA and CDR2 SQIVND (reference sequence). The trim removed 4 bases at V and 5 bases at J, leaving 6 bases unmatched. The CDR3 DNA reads TGTGCCAGTAGTACGGGACAGGGAACTAACGAGCAGTACTTC. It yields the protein CASSTGQGTNEQYF.

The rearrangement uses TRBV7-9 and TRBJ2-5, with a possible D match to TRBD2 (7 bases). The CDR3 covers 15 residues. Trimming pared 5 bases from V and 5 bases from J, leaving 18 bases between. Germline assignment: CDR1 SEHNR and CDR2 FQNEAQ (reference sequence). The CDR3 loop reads CASSQWGGGVETQYF. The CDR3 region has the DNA TGTGCCAGCAGCCAGTGGGGGGGGGGCGTCGAGACCCAGTACTTC. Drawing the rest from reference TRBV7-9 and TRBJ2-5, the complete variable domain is DTGVSQNPRHKITKRGQNVTFRCDPISEHNRLYWYRQTLGQGPEFLTYFQNEAQLEKSRLLSDRFSAERPKGSFSTLEIQRTEQGDSAMYLCASSQWGGGVETQYFGPGTRLLVL.

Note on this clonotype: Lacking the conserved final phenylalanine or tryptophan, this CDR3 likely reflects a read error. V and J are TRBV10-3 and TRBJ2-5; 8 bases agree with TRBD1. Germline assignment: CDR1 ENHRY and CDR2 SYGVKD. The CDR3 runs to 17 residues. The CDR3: CAISLPPPQGDSETQYL. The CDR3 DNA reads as TGTGCCATCAGTTTGCCCCCCCCACAGGGGGACTCAGAGACGCAGTACCTC.

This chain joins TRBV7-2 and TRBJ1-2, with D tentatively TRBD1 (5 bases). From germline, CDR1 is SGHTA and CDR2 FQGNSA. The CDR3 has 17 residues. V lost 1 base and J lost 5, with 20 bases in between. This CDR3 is CASSLDQGTDTKYGYTF. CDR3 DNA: TGTGCCAGCAGCTTAGACCAGGGTACAGATACGAAGTATGGCTACACCTTC.

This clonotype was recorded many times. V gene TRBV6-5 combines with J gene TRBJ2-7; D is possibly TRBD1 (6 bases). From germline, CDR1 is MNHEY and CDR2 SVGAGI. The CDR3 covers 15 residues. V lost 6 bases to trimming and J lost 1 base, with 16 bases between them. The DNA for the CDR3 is TGTGCCAGCAGGAAACAGGGTGGAATTTCCTACGAGCAGTACTTC. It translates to CASRKQGGISYEQYF.

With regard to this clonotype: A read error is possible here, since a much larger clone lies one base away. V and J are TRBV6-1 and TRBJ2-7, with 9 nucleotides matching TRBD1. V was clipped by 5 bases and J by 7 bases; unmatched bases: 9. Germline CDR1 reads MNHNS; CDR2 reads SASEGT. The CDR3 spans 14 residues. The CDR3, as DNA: TGTGCCAGCAGTAGTGGACAGGGGCACAATGAGCAGTACTTC. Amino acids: CASSSGQGHNEQYF.